This entry is about one T cell receptor (beta chain). What antigen it recognizes has not been identified. Base qualities were left out, and no much larger clone turns up one base away. Counted from cysteine to phenylalanine, this CDR3 has 13 amino acids. Only CDR3 DNA remains: 39 bases, in frame from the first base. Looking up the germline V gene yields CDR1 SNHLY and CDR2 FYNNEI. Here V drops 4 bases and J drops 11 bases, and the junction holds 10 bases not matched to any gene. The data derive from a study of metastatic and nonmetastatic thyroid tumors (dated by TCRdb to 2020 to 2022). Background for the entire study: For patients with malignant and with benign thyroid disease, the researchers compared repertoires between peripheral blood samples and tumor or nodule tissue samples. Overall study outcomes, separate from this receptor: In both blood and tumor samples, malignant tumors were reported to have significantly higher TCR beta diversity than benign nodules.

None of the patients had been given any treatment before thyroid surgery. Using T-cell receptor beta sequencing, the study looked back at clinical samples from patients collected from the early 2010s to the late 2010s. Libraries came from PCR. TCRdb lists the instrument as Illumina HiSeq 4000. High-throughput sequencing was used to profile the CDR3 region of the TCR beta-chain in every patient. Per the original workflow: Drawing on CDR3 differences between clinicopathological groups, the researchers built a classifier meant to tell apart patients with distant-metastatic papillary thyroid cancer. Repertoire diversity was assessed with the Shannon index, and tumor-blood repertoire similarity with the Morisita-Horn index. Using fastp at Q25 and MiXCR, TCRdb reprocessed the public reads and kept productive beta chains. These V and J calls originate from TCRdb's pipeline instead of the authors' own analysis. The sample profile shows tens of thousands of clones; about 29% of them were found once. 11% of the sample is taken by the ten largest.

Material for sequencing was blood. The source of this sequence is a male donor with papillary thyroid cancer or a benign thyroid nodule (not recorded which). Some clones in this sample may be carry-over from other donors' samples. The sequence links TRBV2 to TRBJ1-1, with 7 middle bases fitting TRBD1. Here is the DNA: TGTGCCAGCAGTGGGGACAGCGTCCTCGGGGCTTTCTTT. Its translation reads: CASSGDSVLGAFF.